This entry concerns a single TCR beta chain. Time point specified: 2014-2015 season, pre-vaccination. This sample is part of a study of follicular helper T cells after annual influenza vaccination. This table comes from immunoSEQ multiplex PCR, and its TCRdb copy is limited to in-frame clones, with some not included. The sample has roughly 27,000 clones; approximately 81% are singletons. This CDR3 has 14 amino acids. V dropped 6 bases and J dropped 0 bases, with 11 bases sitting between them. The germline V gene has CDR1 LNHDA and CDR2 SQIVND (reference sequence). This sequence was found in an adult who received the influenza vaccine. The sample consisted of CXCR5+ CD38- circulating T follicular helper cells from blood, taken on the day of influenza vaccination. Subset: circulating Tfh, non-naive CD4+CXCR5+PD-1+ (ICOS+CD38+ or ICOS-CD38-). The chain is built from TRBV19 and TRBJ1-1, with D possibly being TRBD1 (5 bases). The CDR3 spells CASRERGMNTEAFF. DNA of the CDR3: TGTGCCAGTAGAGAACGGGGGATGAACACTGAAGCTTTCTTT.